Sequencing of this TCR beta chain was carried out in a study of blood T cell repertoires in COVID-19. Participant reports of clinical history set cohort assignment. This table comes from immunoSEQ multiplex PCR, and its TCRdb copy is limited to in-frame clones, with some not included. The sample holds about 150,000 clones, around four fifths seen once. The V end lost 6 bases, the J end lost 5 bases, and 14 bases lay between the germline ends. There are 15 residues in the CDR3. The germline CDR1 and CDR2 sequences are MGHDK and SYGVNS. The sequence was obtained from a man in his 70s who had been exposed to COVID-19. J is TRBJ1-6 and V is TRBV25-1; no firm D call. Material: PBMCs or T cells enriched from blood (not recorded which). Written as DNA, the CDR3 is TGTGCCAGCAGCTTAGACATTTTGGATAATTCACCCCTCCACTTT. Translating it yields CASSLDILDNSPLHF.